These 18 T cell receptor beta chains share one sample of origin, sequenced in a study of shared T cell receptors in the human thymus. The assay was immunoSEQ multiplex PCR, and TCRdb's table has in-frame clones only and misses some. The table records some 720,000 clones, around 89% of them present only once. These sequences were also reported in another study, on human thymus T cells.

Specimen: thymocytes. The receptors were gathered from a boy under two years old with a congenital heart defect.

This clone has just one count. The chain is built from TRBV5-1 and TRBJ2-1; weak D call: TRBD2 (5 bases). Trimming took off 5 bases at V and 8 bases at J, with 14 bases between the two ends. Germline lookup yields CDR1 SGHRS and CDR2 YFSETQ. The CDR3 is 13 amino acids. CDR3 DNA: TGCGCCAGCAGATTACCCTCGAGGGATGAGCAGTTCTTC. Its protein product is CASRLPSRDEQFF. The variable domain in full, with the rest retrieved from reference TRBV5-1 and TRBJ2-1, is KAGVTQTPRYLIKTRGQQVTLSCSPISGHRSVSWYQQTPGQGLQFLFEYFSETQRNKGNFPGRFSGRQFSNSRSEMNVSTLELGDSALYLCASRLPSRDEQFFGPGTRLTVL.

The CDR3 spells CASSSRTSRGAGELFF. CDR3 in DNA: TGTGCCAGCAGCTCACGGACTTCCCGAGGCGCCGGGGAGCTGTTTTTT. The chain carries TRBV7-2 and TRBJ2-2; TRBD2 might be the D (5 bases). The CDR3 sequence is 16 residues long. V was clipped by 4 bases and J by 6 bases, with 18 bases between them. Germline V gene data show CDR1 as SGHTA and CDR2 as FQGNSA.

The CDR3 loop is CASSGLAGTQETQYF. CDR3 coding DNA: TGTGCCAGCAGTGGACTAGCGGGTACTCAAGAGACCCAGTACTTC. The rearrangement links TRBV6-4 to TRBJ2-5, with TRBD2 matching 10 bases. This CDR3 contains 15 residues. The ends lost 4 bases at V and 2 bases at J; junction bases unmatched: 4. CDR1 is MRHNA, CDR2 SNTAGT, per germline.

The rearrangement joins TRBV5-6 to TRBJ2-1, with TRBD1 identical over 7 bases. The CDR3 contains 15 residues. Losses at the gene ends were 3 bases for V and 2 bases for J; bases not matched to a gene: 5. CDR1 and CDR2 from the germline V gene are SGHDT and YYEEEE. The CDR3 region has the DNA TGTGCCAGCAGCTCCGTCACAGGGGCCTACAATGAGCAGTTCTTC. It encodes CASSSVTGAYNEQFF.

The rearrangement links TRBV5-5 to TRBJ2-7; TRBD1 might be the D (6 bases). V dropped 2 bases and J dropped 2 bases, with 17 bases sitting between them. The CDR3 runs to 16 residues. Looked up from germline, CDR1 is SGHKS and CDR2 is YYEKEE (reference sequence). As DNA, the CDR3 is TGTGCCAGCAGCTTTCACGGGACACCTAACACCTACGAGCAGTACTTC. It yields the protein CASSFHGTPNTYEQYF.

This rearrangement joins TRBV13 to TRBJ2-1; 9 positions agree with TRBD2. J gave up 5 bases and V 4 bases, and 12 bases lay outside the gene matches. The CDR3 totals 17 residues. The germline gives CDR1 PRHDT, CDR2 FYEKMQ (reference sequence). For the CDR3, the DNA is TGTGCCAGCAGCTCGGGTATAGTAGCGGGAGCCGACAATGAGCAGTTCTTC. Protein: CASSSGIVAGADNEQFF.

V and J are TRBV5-1 and TRBJ2-4, with D uncertain. Germline V gene data show CDR1 as SGHRS and CDR2 as YFSETQ. This CDR3 is 14 amino acids long. Trimming took 4 bases from V and 2 from J, leaving 10 bases between them. CDR3 sequence (DNA): TGCGCCAGCAGCCCCCTCGAGCCCAAAAACATTCAGTACTTC. It codes for CASSPLEPKNIQYF.

The chain employs TRBV4-3 and TRBJ1-2; tentative D call: TRBD1 (5 bases). The germline V and J ends were trimmed by 5 bases and 3 bases, with 22 bases remaining between them. The CDR3 covers 17 residues. Germline V lookup: CDR1 LGHNA, CDR2 YSLEER. Written as DNA, the CDR3 is TGCGCCAGCAGCTCCCCGGTCGGCCGGGGACTTCACTATGGCTACACCTTC. This codes for CASSSPVGRGLHYGYTF.

The gene calls are TRBV6-5 and TRBJ2-1; 9 bases agree with TRBD2. The CDR3 totals 15 residues. Germline V lookup: CDR1 MNHEY, CDR2 SVGAGI. Germline trimming cut 2 bases from V and 8 bases from J; bases unmatched to any gene: 7. The CDR3 DNA sequence: TGTGCCAGCAGTTACGGGCGGGGGGGGGTCCATGAGCAGTTCTTC. This encodes CASSYGRGGVHEQFF.

The rearrangement uses TRBV4-2 and TRBJ2-1; the match to TRBD2 covers 11 bases. Trimming removed 4 bases from V and 0 bases from J; junction bases left unmatched: 11. The CDR3 length is 19 residues. Looked up from germline, CDR1 is LGHNA and CDR2 is YNFKEQ. The CDR3 DNA reads TGTGCCAGCAGCCCCCAGGGGACTAGCGGACGGAGCTCCTACAATGAGCAGTTCTTC. It codes for CASSPQGTSGRSSYNEQFF.

This clone was seen a handful of times. The sample holds other DNA sequences that translate to the same CDR3. The V call is TRBV2, the J call TRBJ2-7, with 14 bases fitting TRBD2. Trimming took 6 bases from V and 0 from J; bases not matched to a gene: 1. There are 15 residues in the CDR3. Germline CDR1 SNHLY, CDR2 FYNNEI. The CDR3 coding sequence is TGTGCCAGCAGGGGGACTAGCGGGGGCTCCTACGAGCAGTACTTC. Translating it yields CASRGTSGGSYEQYF.

This chain joins TRBV9 and TRBJ2-7; D unresolved. CDR1 SGDLS and CDR2 YYNGEE come from the germline V gene. The CDR3 is 16 amino acids. Trimming left V 4 bases short and J 1 base short, with 18 bases between. CDR3 DNA: TGTGCCAGCAGCCGCTCCCGGTCCTTGGAGTCCTACGAGCAGTACTTC. As protein: CASSRSRSLESYEQYF.

This rearrangement joins TRBV29-1 to TRBJ2-3; 9 positions match TRBD1. This CDR3 contains 17 residues. With 6 bases clipped from V and 4 bases from J, the junction kept 17 bases outside the gene matches. In germline, CDR1 is SQVTM, CDR2 ANQGSEA. CDR3 in DNA: TGCAGCGTGTTGGGACCCCCGGACAGGGGCGGTGCAGATACGCAGTATTTT. As protein: CSVLGPPDRGGADTQYF.

The V call is TRBV4-3, the J call TRBJ2-7; D not resolved. Germline CDR1 and CDR2: LGHNA and YSLEER. The V and J ends lost 1 base and 0 bases respectively, with 7 bases between them. The CDR3 covers 14 residues. CDR3 nucleotides: TGCGCCAGCAGCCAAGTGGCTCGCTCCTACGAGCAGTACTTC. Amino acid sequence: CASSQVARSYEQYF.

V and J are TRBV7-8 and TRBJ2-1; the D gene is possibly TRBD2 (7 bases). V dropped 5 bases and J dropped 5 bases, with 16 bases sitting between them. There are 15 residues in the CDR3. Germline CDR1 and CDR2: SGHVS and FQNEAQ. CDR3 sequence: CASSPRGGQDNEQFF. CDR3 bases: TGTGCCAGCAGCCCGAGGGGGGGACAAGACAATGAGCAGTTCTTC.

The rearrangement uses TRBV5-6 and TRBJ1-2; possibly TRBD1 for D (5 bases). The V gene lost 6 bases and the J gene lost 2 bases, with 20 bases spanning the gap. The CDR3 consists of 16 residues. CDR1 is SGHDT, CDR2 YYEEEE, per germline. This CDR3 reads CASIPRGGGGNYGYTF. DNA for the CDR3: TGTGCCAGCATCCCCCGCGGGGGGGGAGGGAACTATGGCTACACCTTC.

This chain uses TRBV29-1 with TRBJ2-1, with 9 bases matching TRBD2. Germline trimming cut 5 bases from V and 0 bases from J; bases unmatched to any gene: 8. The CDR3 runs 16 residues. CDR1 and CDR2 from the germline V gene are SQVTM and ANQGSEA. The CDR3 is CSVFAGGNPSYNEQFF. DNA for the CDR3: TGCAGCGTTTTCGCGGGGGGGAATCCCTCCTACAATGAGCAGTTCTTC.

V usage is TRBV6-4 and J usage is TRBJ2-7; possible D gene TRBD2, 6 bases. V lost 5 bases to trimming and J lost 4 bases, with 18 bases between them. Germline V CDR1 and CDR2: MRHNA, SNTAGT. The CDR3 contains 15 residues. The CDR3: CASSPRGSFGYEQYF. In DNA, the CDR3 is TGTGCCAGCAGTCCCCGGGGGTCCTTTGGGTACGAGCAGTACTTC.